The T cell receptor (beta chain) described here comes from a study of T cell responses to AZD1222 COVID-19 vaccine. Study overall: Investigators merged groups given second doses at roughly 4 or roughly 12 weeks.

Details on this clone: Its matching antigen is unknown.

Germline-derived CDR1 and CDR2 are SGHVS and FQNEAQ. This CDR3 has 14 amino acids. Trimming removed 5 bases from V and 6 bases from J; junction bases left unmatched: 9. Study outcomes and limitations: Recipients of AZD1222 seropositive at baseline numbered only five or six. Epitopes outside B.1.351 and B.1.1.7 mutated regions reportedly drew nearly half of spike TCRs. Clonal diversity was possibly underestimated; the donors were predominantly white British and more often female.

The repertoire was sequenced with immunoSEQ multiplex PCR; TCRdb's copy has only in-frame clones and lacks some. The data show roughly 130,000 clones, around 90% seen once. The sequences come from peripheral blood, collected on day 0 of AZD1222 vaccination. This sequence joins TRBV7-8 and TRBJ1-2; the match to TRBD1 covers 7 bases. The origin of this receptor is an adult in good health. This chain's CDR3 is CASSLRGRLDGYTF. In DNA form, the CDR3 reads TGTGCCAGCAGCCTCAGGGGGAGGTTGGATGGCTACACCTTC.